This TCR beta chain was profiled in a study of cytomegalovirus exposure and HLA in healthy donors. Turning to this clone: Its antigen is currently unknown.

Study-level findings and limits: A later analysis found common viral pathogens apparently linked to several of the most significant clusters.

PCR involved 60 Vbeta and 13 Jbeta primers. The table came from immunoSEQ multiplex PCR; TCRdb's copy has only in-frame clones and leaves some out. Recorded for this sample: approximately 47,000 clones. This sequence was found in a male donor in good health and CMV-seronegative. Source material: PBMCs.

In nucleotides, the CDR3 is TGTGCCAGCAGCTCCGATAGCGGGGGGGCCCCCACAGATACGCAGTATTTT. It is translated as CASSSDSGGAPTDTQYF. This chain connects TRBV13 to TRBJ2-3, with 11 bases that match TRBD2. Germline-derived CDR1 and CDR2 are PRHDT and FYEKMQ (reference sequence). There are 17 residues in the CDR3. With V trimmed by 4 bases and J by 2 bases, 8 bases remained unmatched.